This TCR beta chain was captured in a study of shared clonotypes between healthy human individuals. The overall study: The cohort comprised a couple of women and a few men. Their ages spanned 18 to 49 years.

The study drew all its donors from Caucasian adults living in Nashville, Tennessee. The germline V gene encodes CDR1 SEHNR and CDR2 FQNEAQ (reference sequence). V gave up 2 bases and J gave up 8 bases, with 9 bases separating them. There are 12 residues in the CDR3. A deep-level run was used for the assay. Measured with immunoSEQ multiplex PCR; TCRdb has only the in-frame clones, and not every one. Here the sample spans about half a million clones, 70% to 80% being singletons. The clonotype comes from a woman between 40 and 50 years old in good health. Some clones in this sample may be carry-over from other donors' samples. The sample comprised PBMCs. The chain recombines TRBV7-9 with TRBJ1-2; a weak D match, TRBD1 (5 bases). The CDR3 bases are TGTGCCAGCAGCTTACCCCAGGGCGGCTACACCTTC. Its protein is CASSLPQGGYTF.